The T cell receptor (beta chain) described here comes from a study of cytomegalovirus exposure and HLA in healthy donors (dated by TCRdb to 2015 to 2018). With respect to the entire study: According to an earlier analysis of several hundred of the donors, about 179 million T cells yielded 117 million unique TCR beta sequences and less than 300 Gb of sequence data. Approximately 300 gigabases of sequencing data and approximately 92 million unique TCR sequences made up an early release that covered approximately 700 HLA-typed donors. Of the approximately 400 genotyped donors, approximately 80% were placed in the genetic ancestry cluster associated with self-reported Caucasian donors. The study was designed to test whether signatures of past pathogen exposure could be identified by cataloging public T cell receptors. The study used immunosequencing to profile the T cell repertoires of some 600 subjects and linked those repertoires to cytomegalovirus serostatus. Along with the roughly 670-subject first cohort, a separate validation cohort of over a hundred different subjects was used. To predict cytomegalovirus infection status, the study combined high-throughput TCR immunosequencing, statistical association of individual TCRs with disease status, and machine learning. To study patterns of TCR occurrence, a later analysis re-analyzed previously published TCR beta repertoires from just over 650 donors and added high-resolution HLA genotyping. In the later analysis, no new phenotypic data were used to find candidate immune exposures; instead, reliance was placed on TCR beta sequences and their occurrence across donors. In an earlier analysis of over 550 of the donors, high-throughput TCR beta sequencing was used to judge whether each TCR beta V gene segment behaved as functional or pseudogenic. Donor age, sex, ethnicity and CMV serostatus were compiled alongside the repertoire data. A later genetic analysis used genome-wide SNP genotypes for about three fifths of the roughly 700 donors, treating that subset as a discovery cohort. Every discovery cohort repertoire had been produced on one sequencing platform. HLA typing included class I and class II loci at four-digit resolution. The number of donors typed differed by locus, with 629-630 for A, B, C, DRB1 and DQB1, about 500 for DQA1, 600 to 610 for DPA1, and 472 for DPB1. Roughly five DR-DQ haplotypes were handled as single units for association and clustering, since linkage in the cohort was strong. Among under 450 genotyped donors of the cohort, an average of approximately 250,000 unique TCR beta nucleotide sequences were sequenced per donor, roughly a sixth of them non-productive.

The library came from the immunoSEQ multiplex PCR assay. The multiplex PCR relied on a mix of 60 forward primers for TCR Vbeta segments and 13 reverse primers for TCR Jbeta segments. The CDR3 region of rearranged TCR beta genes was amplified from genomic DNA by a multiplex PCR assay. Amplified TCR beta libraries were sequenced as 87-base-pair reads on the Illumina HiSeq System. The paper's data handling went like this. Across the 670 or so repertoires, a later analysis counted some 80 million unique TCR beta chains, about 10 million of which were shared by at least two donors. To remove PCR and sequencing errors, raw reads were error-corrected and collapsed into unique sequences using a nearest-neighbor algorithm that merged closely related sequences. CDR3 sequences were aligned to IMGT reference sequences to assign V, D and J gene segments. For a sequence to be retained, a match of at least six nucleotides to both a V gene segment and a J gene segment was required. Rearrangements were classified as productive when the CDR3 lacked stop codons and remained in frame with V and J, and all other rearrangements were classified as non-productive. Following IMGT convention, CDR3 was defined as the stretch from the second conserved V-encoded cysteine to the conserved J-encoded phenylalanine. The earlier analysis of 500 to 750 of the donors excluded any sequence lacking an unambiguous match to a single V gene segment. In an earlier analysis of roughly 600 of the donors, a V segment was called functional when productive rearrangements were above 56.7%, and segregating when the standard deviation between donors exceeded 5%. A statistical classification framework was built for diagnosing cytomegalovirus status from the catalog of TCR beta chain sequences. A later analysis assigned V and J genes by comparing TCR nucleotide sequences with IMGT/GENE-DB human TR gene sequences. The TCRdist pipeline was used in a later analysis to assign CDR3 sequences and most-parsimonious VDJ recombination scenarios. In a later analysis, each TCR beta chain was defined by its CDR3 amino acid sequence together with its V-gene family, and reads lacking a unique V-gene family were excluded. As a way to deal with suspected cross-contamination and a sequencing artifact, a later analysis dropped approximately 590 nucleotide sequences that were highly shared and had low generation probability. In a later analysis, a clonal expansion index was calculated for each public chain from normalized within-repertoire ranks of inferred template counts. In a later analysis, generation probabilities were computed with a VDJ recombination model fitted to out-of-frame rearrangements, and the resulting probabilities were checked against IGoR. A later analysis scored TCR-TCR, TCR-HLA and TCR-CMV co-occurrence with hypergeometric tests, applying a repertoire-size bias correction to TCR pairs. False discovery rates were estimated in a later analysis by permuting HLA or CMV assignments 20 times. A later analysis grouped co-occurring TCRs with DBSCAN, adding TCRdist sequence similarity when clustering within HLA-allele-positive subsets. Repertoires with fewer than 30,000 or more than 120,000 public chains, plus five repertoires with anomalous nucleotide sharing, were excluded from co-occurrence clustering. TCRdb took over this immuneACCESS table, retaining in-frame rearrangements with V and J assigned. Such tables are incomplete; in checked studies, under half of the missing clones stem from an unresolved V gene, and the remainder is unexplained. That table gives V, J and clone size, and the DNA gave D and trimming. The sample records around 150,000 clones, about 80% of which are singletons. The ten top clones hold around 4.9% of the sample.

On the study overall, not on this receptor specifically: A later analysis found that HLA-associated TCR beta chains were more clonally expanded and had lower generation probabilities than equally common non-associated chains. A few of the identified cytomegalovirus-associated TCR beta chains were confirmed in vitro to be specific for cytomegalovirus antigens. A later analysis reported that several top co-occurrence clusters appeared linked to parvovirus B19, influenza, CMV and Epstein-Barr virus. A total of 164 TCR beta chains were listed by the study as associated with cytomegalovirus. Most TCR sequences were observed very rarely across donors, whereas some public TCRs were present in many individuals. Broadly in line with IMGT annotations, most TCR beta V segments showed up in productive rearrangements about 87% or about 30% of the time in an earlier analysis of 450 to 600 of the donors. A further reported finding was that TCR beta sequences accurately predicted the HLA-A and HLA-B alleles for most subjects in the first cohort. The authors suggested that the approach could potentially be generalized to other disease states and immunological phenotypes. In a later genetic analysis, a missense DCLRE1C variant was associated with V-gene and J-gene trimming of TCR beta chains, and the association was replicated in an independent cohort. A later genetic analysis reported fewer N-insertions in productive TCRs among donors in an Asian-associated ancestry cluster than the approximately 670-donor mean. The only immune exposure information available for the cohort was CMV serostatus. Assigning TCR associations to individual alleles was difficult when HLA alleles, especially DR and DQ, strongly co-occurred. In a later analysis, most CMV-associated TCR beta chains were found to appear HLA-restricted, with HLA associations seemingly driven largely by CMV exposure. Because counts were too low, seventeen rarely observed V segments, including chromosome 9 orphons, were excluded from the earlier analysis of several hundred of the donors. A later analysis associated around 16,000 TCR beta sequences with specific HLA alleles at a false discovery rate of 0.05. The 87-base-pair reads could not distinguish some IMGT-functional V segments, including TRBV6-2 and TRBV6-3, so those segments were excluded. Only TCR beta chains were sequenced in this cohort, and the absence of alpha or paired-chain data limited detectable features. A cluster of highly shared sequence variants was judged likely to represent a technical artifact of the sequencing pipeline. The presence/absence analyses assumed that sequencing depth was roughly uniform across donors, and that assumption may not be true. Linkage disequilibrium might explain the correlated functional status among segregating V segments, but an unknown experimental factor could not be ruled out. A later analysis found that TCR association rates varied across HLA loci, with DRB1 alleles showing the most associated TCRs and HLA-C alleles the fewest. Because HLA typing was missing for some donors at each locus, association tests included only the typed subset. Cytomegalovirus status was reported to be diagnosed by the classifier with high specificity and sensitivity in both the original and validation cohorts.

The cohort comprised around 700 healthy bone marrow donors. At the time of sampling, all cohort members were nominally healthy, though unrecorded immune exposures were likely present. The donor was CMV seronegative and was included in the group of a few hundred seronegative cohort members. Every donor gave a peripheral blood sample, and the peripheral blood mononuclear cells from that sample were used for TCR beta sequencing. The Qiagen DNeasy Blood Extraction Kit was used to extract genomic DNA from the blood cell samples. Points on this clone: The antigen it binds to is not known. Nothing much larger sits one base from this clone, and base qualities are not available.

V loses 0 bases of germline sequence and J loses 8 bases, and the interval between the two ends is 10 bases. The germline V gene yields LGHNA for CDR1 and YSLEER for CDR2. The CDR3 spans 13 residues, from the cysteine through the phenylalanine. Solely the CDR3 DNA is kept, with 39 bases framed from the first base. Sequenced input: PBMCs. The source is a male donor in good health and CMV-seronegative. The chain couples TRBV4-3 to TRBJ1-1; TRBD1 is perhaps the D gene, given 5 matching bases. Read as DNA, the sequence is TGCGCCAGCAGCCAAGAATGGGGGGGAGAAGCTTTCTTT. Translation gives CASSQEWGGEAFF.